The rows below give T cell receptor beta chains drawn from one sample of a study of T-cell memory formation after mild COVID-19. TCRdb passed the 5' RACE reads through MiXCR, listing each CDR3 protein once. The data contain about 340,000 distinct CDR3 sequences, 20% to 25% of them singletons. What was sequenced was PBMCs or a T cell subset sorted from them (not recorded which). These TCRs come from an adult woman who had mild COVID-19 (a few samples of this study predate the infection). Cell type and time point are not known. CDR3s include the opening cysteine and the closing phenylalanine or tryptophan. Each record gives: V gene, J gene, clone size, D gene, CDR3 protein, CDR3 DNA. A D gene is named only where the DNA matches it firmly. Size is stated for part of the rows, as once, few or many counts, or as a class when the clone is expanded.

v_call: TRBV5-1; j_call: TRBJ2-3; clone_size: few; d_call: TRBD2; cdr3_aa: CASSWGRLAAAEQYF; cdr3_nt: TGCGCCAGCAGCTGGGGGAGGCTAGCGGCCGCGGAGCAGTATTTT
v_call: TRBV19; j_call: TRBJ2-7; clone_size: few; d_call: -; cdr3_aa: CASSMYRYEQYF; cdr3_nt: TGTGCCAGTAGTATGTATCGCTACGAGCAGTACTTC
v_call: TRBV7-2; j_call: TRBJ1-6; clone_size: -; d_call: TRBD1; cdr3_aa: CASSLGTGSSAPLHF; cdr3_nt: TGTGCCAGCAGCCTCGGGACAGGGTCATCGGCACCCCTCCACTTT
v_call: TRBV30; j_call: TRBJ2-7; clone_size: few; d_call: TRBD2; cdr3_aa: CAWSVAGSSYEQYF; cdr3_nt: TGTGCCTGGAGTGTAGCGGGATCCTCCTACGAGCAGTACTTC
v_call: TRBV5-1; j_call: TRBJ2-6; clone_size: -; d_call: -; cdr3_aa: CASSLQDPGANVLTF; cdr3_nt: TGCGCCAGCAGCTTACAGGACCCCGGGGCCAACGTCCTGACTTTC
v_call: TRBV7-2; j_call: TRBJ2-2; clone_size: -; d_call: -; cdr3_aa: CASSPRAFGELFF; cdr3_nt: TGTGCCAGCAGCCCCCGGGCCTTCGGGGAGCTGTTTTTT
v_call: TRBV6-1; j_call: TRBJ2-1; clone_size: few; d_call: -; cdr3_aa: CASTYKVNEQFF; cdr3_nt: TGTGCCAGCACCTACAAGGTCAATGAGCAGTTCTTC
v_call: TRBV5-1; j_call: TRBJ2-7; clone_size: few; d_call: TRBD2; cdr3_aa: CASSLAGTSGGKYEQYF; cdr3_nt: TGCGCCAGCAGCTTAGCCGGGACTAGCGGGGGCAAATACGAGCAGTACTTC
v_call: TRBV7-2; j_call: TRBJ2-5; clone_size: few; d_call: -; cdr3_aa: CASSLEYSQETQYF; cdr3_nt: TGTGCCAGCAGCTTAGAGTACAGTCAAGAGACCCAGTACTTC
v_call: TRBV5-1; j_call: TRBJ2-1; clone_size: many; d_call: -; cdr3_aa: CASSLRDNEQFF; cdr3_nt: TGCGCCAGCAGCTTGAGAGACAATGAGCAGTTCTTC